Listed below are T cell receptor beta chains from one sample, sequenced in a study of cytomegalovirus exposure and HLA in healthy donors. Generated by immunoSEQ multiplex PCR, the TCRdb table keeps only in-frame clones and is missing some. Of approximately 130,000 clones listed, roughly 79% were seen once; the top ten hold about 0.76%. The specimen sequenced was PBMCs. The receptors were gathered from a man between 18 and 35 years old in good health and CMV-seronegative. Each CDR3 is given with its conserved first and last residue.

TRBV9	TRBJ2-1	CASSVDLSSYNEQFF
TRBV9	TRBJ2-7	CASSAEDRGPRYEQYF
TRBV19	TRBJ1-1	CASSDTVNTEAFF
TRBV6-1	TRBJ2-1	CASSEAPSGIREQFF
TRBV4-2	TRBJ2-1	CASSHDSAGAVRVKQFF
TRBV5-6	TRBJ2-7	CASSLGPGFSPYEQYF
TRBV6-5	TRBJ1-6	CASTYAYPGDSPLHF
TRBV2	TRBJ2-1	CASSGIGSSAYNEQFF
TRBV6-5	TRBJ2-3	CASSSSGSVGDTQYF
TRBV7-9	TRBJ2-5	CASSPREGKETQYF
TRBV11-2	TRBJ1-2	CASSPDRVDGYTF
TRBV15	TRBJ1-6	CATSRDTGLNSPLHF
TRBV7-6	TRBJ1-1	CASSPRAGATEAFF
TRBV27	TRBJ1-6	CASSLPDRRNSPLHF
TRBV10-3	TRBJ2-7	CAISGQGSSYEQYF
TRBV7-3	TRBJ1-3	CASSRTGGENTIYF
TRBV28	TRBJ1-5	CASSEWTGNQPQHF
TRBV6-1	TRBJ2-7	CASSEGQGYYEQYF
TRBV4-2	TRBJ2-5	CASSQDRSTKETQYF
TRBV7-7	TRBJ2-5	CASSFFGQETQYF
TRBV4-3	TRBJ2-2	CASSQDLAGGYTGELFF
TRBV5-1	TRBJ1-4	CASSFRGNNEKLFF